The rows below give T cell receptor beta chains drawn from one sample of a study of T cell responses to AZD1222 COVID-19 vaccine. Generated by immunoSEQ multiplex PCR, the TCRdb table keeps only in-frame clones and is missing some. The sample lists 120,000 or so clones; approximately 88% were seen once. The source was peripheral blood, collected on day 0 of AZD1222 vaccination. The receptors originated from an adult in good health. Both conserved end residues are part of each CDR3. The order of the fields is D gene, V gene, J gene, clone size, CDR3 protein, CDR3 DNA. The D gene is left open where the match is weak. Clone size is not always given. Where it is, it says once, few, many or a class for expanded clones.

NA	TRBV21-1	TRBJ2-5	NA	CASSKVLGGTETQYF	TGTGCCAGCAGCAAAGTACTAGGGGGGACTGAGACCCAGTACTTC
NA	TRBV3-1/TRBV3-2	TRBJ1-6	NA	CASSLTGTLNSPLHF	TGTGCCAGCAGCCTTACCGGGACTCTAAATTCACCCCTCCACTTT
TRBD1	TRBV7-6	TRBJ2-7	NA	CASSAGTGGYEQYF	TGTGCCAGCAGCGCCGGGACAGGGGGATACGAGCAGTACTTC
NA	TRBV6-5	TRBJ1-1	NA	CASSYSLGTEAFF	TGTGCCAGCAGTTACTCACTGGGCACTGAAGCTTTCTTT
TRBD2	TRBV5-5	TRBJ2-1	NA	CASSLTGGLVNEQFF	TGTGCCAGCAGCTTGACGGGGGGATTGGTCAATGAGCAGTTCTTC
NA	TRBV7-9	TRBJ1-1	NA	CASSAGGPQTFF	TGTGCCAGCAGCGCCGGTGGCCCCCAAACTTTCTTT
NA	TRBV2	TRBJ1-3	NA	CASRLGRSASGNTIYF	TGTGCCAGTAGGTTGGGCAGGTCCGCCTCTGGAAACACCATATATTTT
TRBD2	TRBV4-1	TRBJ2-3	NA	CASSQEVAGGISTDTQYF	TGCGCCAGCAGCCAAGAGGTAGCGGGGGGCATTAGCACAGATACGCAGTATTTT
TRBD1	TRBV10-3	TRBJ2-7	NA	CAISESGQGVDEQYF	TGTGCCATCAGTGAGTCGGGACAGGGGGTCGACGAGCAGTACTTC
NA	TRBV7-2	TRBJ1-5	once	CASSFLGGESNQPQHF	TGTGCCAGCAGCTTTCTCGGGGGCGAGTCCAATCAGCCCCAGCATTTT
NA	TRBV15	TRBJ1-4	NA	CATSSLRGGGGEKLFF	TGTGCCACCAGCTCCCTCCGGGGCGGAGGGGGTGAAAAACTGTTTTTT
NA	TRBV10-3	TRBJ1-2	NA	CAISRNQGYGYTF	TGTGCCATCAGTAGAAACCAGGGGTATGGCTACACCTTC
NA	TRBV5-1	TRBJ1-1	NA	CASSLTPEGINTEAFF	TGCGCCAGCAGCCTAACCCCAGAGGGCATTAACACTGAAGCTTTCTTT
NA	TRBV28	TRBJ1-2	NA	CASTLSSYGYTF	TGTGCCAGCACCTTGTCCAGCTATGGCTACACCTTC
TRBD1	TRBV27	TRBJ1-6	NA	CASSSGTGASPLHF	TGTGCCAGCAGTTCGGGGACAGGGGCCTCACCCCTCCACTTT
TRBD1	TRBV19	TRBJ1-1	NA	CASSVSGTGRTEAFF	TGTGCCAGTAGTGTTTCCGGGACAGGGCGAACTGAAGCTTTCTTT
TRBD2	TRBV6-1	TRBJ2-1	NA	CASSESGGGSNEQFF	TGTGCCAGCAGTGAAAGTGGGGGGGGAAGTAATGAGCAGTTCTTC
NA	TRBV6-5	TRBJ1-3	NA	CASRPGSGNTIYF	TGTGCCAGCAGACCAGGCTCTGGAAACACCATATATTTT
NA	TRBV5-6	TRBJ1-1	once	CASSGQASMNTEAFF	TGTGCCAGCAGCGGGCAGGCTTCAATGAACACTGAAGCTTTCTTT
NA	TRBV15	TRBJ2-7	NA	CATSPSPAATTEQYF	TGTGCCACCAGCCCGAGTCCAGCGGCAACCACCGAGCAGTACTTC
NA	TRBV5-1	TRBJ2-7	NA	CASSLGVSSYEQYF	TGCGCCAGCAGCTTGGGGGTCAGTTCCTACGAGCAGTACTTC
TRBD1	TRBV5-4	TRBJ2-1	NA	CASSLVLQGGNEQFF	TGTGCCAGCAGCTTGGTCCTACAGGGGGGCAATGAGCAGTTCTTC
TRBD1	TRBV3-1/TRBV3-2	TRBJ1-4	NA	CASSRDRGPEKLFF	TGTGCCAGCAGCCGGGACAGGGGGCCTGAAAAACTGTTTTTT
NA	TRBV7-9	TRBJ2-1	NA	CASSMTSSEQFF	TGTGCCAGCAGCATGACTAGTAGTGAGCAGTTCTTC
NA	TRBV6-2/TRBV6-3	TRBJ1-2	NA	CASSYVGDYGYTF	TGTGCCAGCAGTTACGTTGGGGACTATGGCTACACCTTC
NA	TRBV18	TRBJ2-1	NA	CASSPRQPSSYNEQFF	TGTGCCAGCTCACCACGACAGCCAAGCTCCTACAATGAGCAGTTCTTC
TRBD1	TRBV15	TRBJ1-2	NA	CATSSATGPYGYTF	TGTGCCACCAGCAGTGCGACAGGGCCCTACGGCTACACCTTC
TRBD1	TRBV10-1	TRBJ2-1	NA	CASSSGQGDEQFF	TGCGCCAGCAGTTCGGGACAGGGAGATGAGCAGTTCTTC
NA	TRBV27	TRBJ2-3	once	CASSLSAGVDFPDTQYF	TGTGCCAGCAGTTTATCAGCCGGGGTTGACTTTCCGGATACGCAGTATTTT
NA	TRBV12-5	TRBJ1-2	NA	CASGPGTAHYGYTF	TGTGCTAGTGGTCCGGGGACCGCCCACTATGGCTACACCTTC
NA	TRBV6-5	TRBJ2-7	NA	CASSYYKGYEQYF	TGTGCCAGCAGTTATTATAAGGGCTACGAGCAGTACTTC
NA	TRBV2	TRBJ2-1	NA	CASPSLSGVHNEQFF	TGTGCCAGCCCCTCATTGTCGGGGGTACACAATGAGCAGTTCTTC